This T cell receptor beta chain stems from a study of beta chain features in type 1 diabetes (dated by TCRdb to the late 2010s). Broadly, across the study: Mean age, gender distribution, total cell number and subset yield were not different between patients and healthy donors. Naive and central memory subsets were obtained from all 28 donors, but regulatory and stem cell-like memory subsets were isolated from only 8 patients and 8 healthy donors. In the study, recently diagnosed type 1 diabetes patients and matched healthy donors were compared on the TCRB repertoires of their sorted circulating CD4+ T cell subsets. A total of 90 million to 140 million sorted cells were examined across all samples, and RNA yield correlated strongly with the number of cells per subset. The study at large found these results: HLA sub-analyses involved small numbers of individuals, so any influence of HLA type on TCRB rearrangement remained unresolved. Because cDNA was sequenced instead of genomic DNA, activated cells with high expression could be over-represented, although the groups did not differ in activation or CD3 levels. Patients with type 1 diabetes made fewer insertions and deleted more nucleotides at VDJ recombination sites, implying thymic rearrangement abnormalities. Shorter templates might be favored by PCR, yet because patient and control samples were amplified and corrected together, any such skew would affect both groups equally. Naive, central memory and regulatory TCRB repertoires appeared to be more alike among patients than among healthy donors. Type 1 diabetes patients showed a moderate but significant shortening of TCRB CDR3 length in all four CD4+ subsets.

This clone was counted between two and nine times. The clone's antigen remains unknown. Base qualities were left out, and no much larger clone turns up one base away. A single peripheral blood draw of about 120 mL on average was collected from each donor into heparinised tubes. A BD FACSAria II and a panel including CD45RO, CCR7, CD25, CD127, CD95 and CD27 were used to sort naive, central memory, regulatory and stem cell-like memory CD4+ T cells. A purity above 95% was achieved for all sorted populations. Right away, PBMCs were isolated by Lymphoprep density gradient centrifugation and were stained directly, with no culture step. To minimize batch effects, samples were stained and sorted in pairs, one healthy donor with one patient per experiment. The CDR3 runs 15 residues from the cysteine to the phenylalanine. Only the CDR3 portion is preserved as DNA: 45 bases, with reading frame beginning at the first base. V and J lose 5 bases and 2 bases, and a span of 15 bases separates them. CDR1 and CDR2, per the germline V gene (reference sequence), are PRHDT and FYEKMQ.

The entire isolated RNA was reverse transcribed using the High Capacity cDNA Reverse Transcription Kit, and thus expressed TCRB transcripts were sequenced. Deep immunoSEQ sequencing was performed on naive, central memory and regulatory T cell samples, with an average of around 3.5 million total reads per sample. After sorted cells were lysed in RLT buffer, RNA was extracted with DNase-treated RNeasy Micro or Mini kits, with the choice depending on cell number. To prevent cross-contamination, every cell subset was processed on its own, while patient and healthy donor samples were processed together. The immunoSEQ multiplex PCR was used to amplify TCRB sequences from cDNA, yielding 87-bp fragments that span the CDR3 region. Sequencing of the amplicons was done on the Illumina HiSeq platform. The source study handled its data this way. PCR bias was computationally corrected using synthetic template baselines, reads within Hamming distance 2 were collapsed, and singletons that could not be merged were discarded. Reads were aligned against IMGT to assign V, D and J genes, CDR3 length and insertions or deletions at six rearrangement sites. Within each subset, clonotype counts were normalized to sorted cell number, and only after that were true diversity and Gini coefficients computed with the tcR R package. The overlap coefficient, calculated on TCRB nucleotide sequences, was used to measure repertoire sharing. Out-of-frame TCRB sequences from naive cells were analyzed to stand in for the pre-selection repertoire. Imported from immuneACCESS, the table was reduced by TCRdb to in-frame sequences with V and J called. These copies leave out some clones; in studies compared against another copy, an unresolved V gene accounts for under half, and the cause of the remainder is not known. V, J and clone size are those of that table, while D and trimming were read from the DNA. This sample lists hundreds of thousands of clones; 13% were detected once. Roughly 0.022% of the sample is taken by the ten largest.

The chain employs TRBV13 and TRBJ2-5; a tentative D call is TRBD1 (6 bases match). Sequenced material: naive CD4+ T cells from blood. The label giving this sample's cell subset or site can be read as: true naive CD4+ T cells. This receptor was identified in a young man with type 1 diabetes. In nucleotide form, the sequence is TGTGCCAGCAGCCAACAGGGAAGGGGGCAAGAGACCCAGTACTTC. Its protein is CASSQQGRGQETQYF. The variable domain in full, with residues beyond the CDR3 obtained from the reference TRBV13 and TRBJ2-5 genes, is AAGVIQSPRHLIKEKRETATLKCYPIPRHDTVYWYQQGPGQDPQFLISFYEKMQSDKGSIPDRFSAQQFSDYHSELNMSSLELGDSALYFCASSQQGRGQETQYFGPGTRLLVL.